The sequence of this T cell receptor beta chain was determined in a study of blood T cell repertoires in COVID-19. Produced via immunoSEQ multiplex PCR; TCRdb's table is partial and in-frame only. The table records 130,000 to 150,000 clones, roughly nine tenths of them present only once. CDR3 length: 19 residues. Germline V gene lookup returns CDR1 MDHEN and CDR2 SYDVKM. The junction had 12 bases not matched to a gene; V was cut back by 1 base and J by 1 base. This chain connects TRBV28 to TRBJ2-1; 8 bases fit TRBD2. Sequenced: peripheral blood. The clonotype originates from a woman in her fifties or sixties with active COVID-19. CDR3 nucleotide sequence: TGTGCCAGCAGTTTATTTCGCCAGCGGGAGCTACCGTCCTACAATGAGCAGTTCTTC. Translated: CASSLFRQRELPSYNEQFF.